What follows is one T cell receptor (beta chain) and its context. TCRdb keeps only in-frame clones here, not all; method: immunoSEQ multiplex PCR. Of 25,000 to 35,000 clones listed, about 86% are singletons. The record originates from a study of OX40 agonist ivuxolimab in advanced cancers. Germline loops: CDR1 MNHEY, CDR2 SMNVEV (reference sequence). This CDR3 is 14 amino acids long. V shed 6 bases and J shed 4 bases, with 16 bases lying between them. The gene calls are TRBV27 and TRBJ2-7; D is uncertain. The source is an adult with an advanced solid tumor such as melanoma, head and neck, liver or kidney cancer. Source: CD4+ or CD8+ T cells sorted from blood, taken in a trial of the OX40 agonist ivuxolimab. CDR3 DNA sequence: TGTGCCAGCAGGCCTCCTAGTTGGGGATACGAGCAGTACTTC. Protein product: CASRPPSWGYEQYF.